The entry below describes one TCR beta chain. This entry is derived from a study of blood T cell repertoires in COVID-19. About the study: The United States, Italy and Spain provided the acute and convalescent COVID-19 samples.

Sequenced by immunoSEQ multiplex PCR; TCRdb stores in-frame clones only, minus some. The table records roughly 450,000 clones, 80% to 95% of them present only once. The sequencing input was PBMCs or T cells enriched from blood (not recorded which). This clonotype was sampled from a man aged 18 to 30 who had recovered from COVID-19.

The CDR3 DNA sequence: TGTGCCAGCCGGGACAGACACTACGAGCAGTACTTC. As protein: CASRDRHYEQYF. The chain links TRBV6-5 to TRBJ2-7; 7 nucleotides align to TRBD1. The CDR3 extends over 12 amino acids. CDR1 and CDR2 (germline): MNHEY, SVGAGI. With V trimmed by 8 bases and J by 3 bases, 4 bases remained unmatched.